This TCR beta chain was found in a study of vaccination and CD4 T cells after COVID-19. Treatment here: roughly ten-day PBMC culture with coronavirus spike peptide pools or control peptides (ViraFEST assay). T cells were expanded with peptide pools, and expanded clonotypes were identified by TCR sequencing. This clonotype has a handful of counts. Its specificity is unknown. From germline, CDR1 is ENHRY and CDR2 SYGVKD. Trimming took 6 bases from V and 0 from J, leaving 8 bases between them. CDR3 size: 14 residues. The assay that was used to sequence DNA from cultured CD4+ T cells was the Oncomine TCR Beta short-read assay. TCRdb re-analysed the PCR reads in MiXCR, keeping a single row per CDR3 protein. The sample has about 21,000 distinct CDR3 sequences; about 40% are singletons.

The rearrangement uses TRBV10-3 and TRBJ2-2; no clear D. The source material was CD4+ T cells from blood, cultured in vitro, sampled before SARS-CoV-2 vaccination. This receptor was identified in a human donor who had recovered from COVID-19. CDR3 nucleotides: TGTGCCATCAGGAGAACCACGAACACCGGGGAGCTGTTTTTT. This gives the protein CAIRRTTNTGELFF.